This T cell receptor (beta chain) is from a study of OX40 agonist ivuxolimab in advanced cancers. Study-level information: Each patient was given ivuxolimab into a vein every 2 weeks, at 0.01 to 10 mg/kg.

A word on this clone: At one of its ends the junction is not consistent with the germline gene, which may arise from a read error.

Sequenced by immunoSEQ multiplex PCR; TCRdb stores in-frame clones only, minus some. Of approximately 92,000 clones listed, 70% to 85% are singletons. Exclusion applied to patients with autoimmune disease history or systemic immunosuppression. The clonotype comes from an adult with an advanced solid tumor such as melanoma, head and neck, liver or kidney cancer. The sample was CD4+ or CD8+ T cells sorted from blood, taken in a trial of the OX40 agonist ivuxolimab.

The CDR3 nucleotides are TGTGCCAGCAGCCCACCCTCGACTAGCAGAGATACGCAGTATTTT. Translating it yields CASSPPSTSRDTQYF. This chain connects TRBV9 to TRBJ2-3, with 7 bases that match TRBD2. Germline CDR1 reads SGDLS; CDR2 reads YYNGEE. The length of the CDR3 is 15 residues.